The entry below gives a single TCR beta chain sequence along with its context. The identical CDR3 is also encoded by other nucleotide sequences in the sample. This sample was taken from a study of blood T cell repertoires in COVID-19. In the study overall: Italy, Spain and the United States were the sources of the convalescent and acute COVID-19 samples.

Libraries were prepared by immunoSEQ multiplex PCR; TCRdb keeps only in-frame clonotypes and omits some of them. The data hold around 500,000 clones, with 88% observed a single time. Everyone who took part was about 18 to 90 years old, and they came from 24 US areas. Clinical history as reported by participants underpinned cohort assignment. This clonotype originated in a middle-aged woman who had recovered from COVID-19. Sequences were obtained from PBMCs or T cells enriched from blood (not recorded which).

The CDR3 protein is CASSAGTGTSGNTIYF. The CDR3 DNA reads TGCGCCAGCAGCGCCGGGACAGGGACCTCTGGAAACACCATATATTTT. The chain uses TRBV5-1 and TRBJ1-3; 9 bases are a match to TRBD1. CDR1 and CDR2 from the germline V gene are SGHRS and YFSETQ. With V trimmed by 4 bases and J by 0 bases, 5 bases remained unmatched. The CDR3 has 16 residues.